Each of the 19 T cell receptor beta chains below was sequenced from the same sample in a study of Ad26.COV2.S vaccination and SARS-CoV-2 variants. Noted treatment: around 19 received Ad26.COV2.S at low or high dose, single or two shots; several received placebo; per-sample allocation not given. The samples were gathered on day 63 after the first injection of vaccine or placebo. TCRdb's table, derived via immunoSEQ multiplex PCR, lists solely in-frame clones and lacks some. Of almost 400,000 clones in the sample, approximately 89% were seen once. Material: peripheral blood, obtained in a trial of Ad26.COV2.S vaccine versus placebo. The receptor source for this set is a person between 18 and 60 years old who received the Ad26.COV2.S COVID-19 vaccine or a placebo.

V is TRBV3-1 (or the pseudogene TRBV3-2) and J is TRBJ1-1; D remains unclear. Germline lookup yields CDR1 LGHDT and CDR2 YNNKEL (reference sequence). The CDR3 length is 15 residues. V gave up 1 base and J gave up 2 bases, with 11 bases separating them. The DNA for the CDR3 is TGTGCCAGCAGCCAAGGAGACCTACCAAACACTGAAGCTTTCTTT. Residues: CASSQGDLPNTEAFF.

CDR3 nucleotide sequence: TGCAGCGTTGAGCCCGGGGTGAACACTGAAGCTTTCTTT. It yields the protein CSVEPGVNTEAFF. V gene TRBV29-1 combines with J gene TRBJ1-1; D gene ambiguous. V was trimmed by 3 bases and J by 0 bases, leaving 8 bases between them. The CDR3 runs 13 residues. From germline, CDR1 is SQVTM and CDR2 ANQGSEA.

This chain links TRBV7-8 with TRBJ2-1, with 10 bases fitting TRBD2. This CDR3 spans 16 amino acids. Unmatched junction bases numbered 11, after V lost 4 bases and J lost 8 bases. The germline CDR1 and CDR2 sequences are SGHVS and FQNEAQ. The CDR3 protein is CASSYLAGVRLDEQFF. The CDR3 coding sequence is TGTGCCAGCAGCTATCTAGCGGGAGTAAGGTTAGATGAGCAGTTCTTC. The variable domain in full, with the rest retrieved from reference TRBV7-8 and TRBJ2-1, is GAGVSQSPRYKVAKRGQDVALRCDPISGHVSLFWYQQALGQGPEFLTYFQNEAQLDKSGLPSDRFFAERPEGSVSTLKIQRTQQEDSAVYLCASSYLAGVRLDEQFFGPGTRLTVL.

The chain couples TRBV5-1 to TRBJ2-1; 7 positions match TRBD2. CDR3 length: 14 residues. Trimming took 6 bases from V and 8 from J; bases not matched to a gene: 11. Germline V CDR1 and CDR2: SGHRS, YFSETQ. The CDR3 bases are TGCGCCAGCACTTACTCCGAGGGAGGGGATGAGCAGTTCTTC. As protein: CASTYSEGGDEQFF.

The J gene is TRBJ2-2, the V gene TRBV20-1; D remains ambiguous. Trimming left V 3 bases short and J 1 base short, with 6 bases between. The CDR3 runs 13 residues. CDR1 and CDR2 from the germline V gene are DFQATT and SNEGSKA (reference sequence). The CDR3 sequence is CSASWQNTGELFF. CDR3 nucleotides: TGCAGTGCTAGTTGGCAGAACACCGGGGAGCTGTTTTTT.

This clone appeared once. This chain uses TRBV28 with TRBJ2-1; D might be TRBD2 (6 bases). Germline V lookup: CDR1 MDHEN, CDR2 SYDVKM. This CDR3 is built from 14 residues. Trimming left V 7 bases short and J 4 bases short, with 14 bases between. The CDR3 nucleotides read TGTGCCAGCATTCGGGGGTCGAGATACAATGAGCAGTTCTTC. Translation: CASIRGSRYNEQFF.

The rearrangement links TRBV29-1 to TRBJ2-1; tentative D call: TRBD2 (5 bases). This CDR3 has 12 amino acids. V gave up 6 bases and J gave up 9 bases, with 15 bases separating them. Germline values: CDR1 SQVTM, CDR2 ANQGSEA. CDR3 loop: CSVLSGLGEQFF. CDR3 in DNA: TGCAGCGTCCTCAGCGGTTTAGGTGAGCAGTTCTTC.

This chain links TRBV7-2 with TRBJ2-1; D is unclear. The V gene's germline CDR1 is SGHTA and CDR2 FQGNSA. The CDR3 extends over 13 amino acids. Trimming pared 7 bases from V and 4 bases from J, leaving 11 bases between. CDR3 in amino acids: CASKNRAYNEQFF. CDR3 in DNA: TGTGCCAGCAAGAACAGAGCTTACAATGAGCAGTTCTTC.

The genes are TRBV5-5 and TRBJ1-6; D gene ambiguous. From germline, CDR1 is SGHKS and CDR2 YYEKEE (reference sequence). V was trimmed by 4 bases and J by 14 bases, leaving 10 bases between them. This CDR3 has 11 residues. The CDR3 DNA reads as TGTGCCAGCAGCAGAAGCGGGGCCCTCCACTTT. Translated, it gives CASSRSGALHF. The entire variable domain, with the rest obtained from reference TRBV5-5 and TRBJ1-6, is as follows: DAGVTQSPTHLIKTRGQQVTLRCSPISGHKSVSWYQQVLGQGPQFIFQYYEKEERGRGNFPDRFSARQFPNYSSELNVNALLLGDSALYLCASSRSGALHFGNGTRLTVT.

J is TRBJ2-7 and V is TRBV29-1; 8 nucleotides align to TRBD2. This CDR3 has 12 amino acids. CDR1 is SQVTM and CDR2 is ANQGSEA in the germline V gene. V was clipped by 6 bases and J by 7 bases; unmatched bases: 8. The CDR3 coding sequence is TGCAGCGTCTCGGGACTAGTTATGGAGCAGTACTTC. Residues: CSVSGLVMEQYF.

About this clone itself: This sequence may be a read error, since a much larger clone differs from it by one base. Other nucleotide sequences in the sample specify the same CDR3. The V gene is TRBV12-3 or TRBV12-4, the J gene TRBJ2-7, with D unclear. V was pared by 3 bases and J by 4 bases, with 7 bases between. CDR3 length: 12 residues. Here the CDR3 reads CASSLMGYEQYF. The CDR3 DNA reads TGTGCCAGCAGTTTGATGGGTTACGAGCAGTACTTC.

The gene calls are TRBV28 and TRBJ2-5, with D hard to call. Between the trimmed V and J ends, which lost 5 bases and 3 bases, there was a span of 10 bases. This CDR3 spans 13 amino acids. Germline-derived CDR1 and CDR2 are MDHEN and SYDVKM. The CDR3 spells CASSATAEETQYF. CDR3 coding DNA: TGTGCCAGCAGTGCTACGGCCGAAGAGACCCAGTACTTC.

DNA of the CDR3: TGTGCCAGCAGCGACCAAGAGACCCAGTACTTC. Protein sequence: CASSDQETQYF. The V and J genes are TRBV7-8 and TRBJ2-5, with unresolved D. Germline loops: CDR1 SGHVS, CDR2 FQNEAQ. Trimming took off 5 bases at V and 0 bases at J, with 1 base between the two ends. This CDR3 is built from 11 residues. The variable domain in full, with the rest retrieved from reference TRBV7-8 and TRBJ2-5, is GAGVSQSPRYKVAKRGQDVALRCDPISGHVSLFWYQQALGQGPEFLTYFQNEAQLDKSGLPSDRFFAERPEGSVSTLKIQRTQQEDSAVYLCASSDQETQYFGPGTRLLVL.

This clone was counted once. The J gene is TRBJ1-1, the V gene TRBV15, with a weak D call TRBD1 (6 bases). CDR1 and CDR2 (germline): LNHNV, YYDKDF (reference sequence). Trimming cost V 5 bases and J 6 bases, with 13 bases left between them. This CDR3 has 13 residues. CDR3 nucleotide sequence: TGTGCCACCAGCTTAAGGGGGTTCGCTGAAGCTTTCTTT. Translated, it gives CATSLRGFAEAFF.

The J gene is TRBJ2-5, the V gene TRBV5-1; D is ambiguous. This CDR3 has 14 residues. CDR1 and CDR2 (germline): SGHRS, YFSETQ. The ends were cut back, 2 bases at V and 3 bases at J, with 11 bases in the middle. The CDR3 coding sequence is TGCGCCAGCAGCTTATCTGGCACAGAAGAGACCCAGTACTTC. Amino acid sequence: CASSLSGTEETQYF.

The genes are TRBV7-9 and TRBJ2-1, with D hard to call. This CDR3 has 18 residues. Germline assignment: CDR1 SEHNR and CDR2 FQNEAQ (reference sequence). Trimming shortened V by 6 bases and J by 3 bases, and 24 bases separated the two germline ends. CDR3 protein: CASRASNFLLSLYNEQFF. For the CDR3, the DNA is TGTGCCAGCAGAGCTTCAAATTTCCTACTTTCCCTCTACAATGAGCAGTTCTTC. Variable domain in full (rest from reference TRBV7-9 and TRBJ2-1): DTGVSQNPRHKITKRGQNVTFRCDPISEHNRLYWYRQTLGQGPEFLTYFQNEAQLEKSRLLSDRFSAERPKGSFSTLEIQRTEQGDSAMYLCASRASNFLLSLYNEQFFGPGTRLTVL.

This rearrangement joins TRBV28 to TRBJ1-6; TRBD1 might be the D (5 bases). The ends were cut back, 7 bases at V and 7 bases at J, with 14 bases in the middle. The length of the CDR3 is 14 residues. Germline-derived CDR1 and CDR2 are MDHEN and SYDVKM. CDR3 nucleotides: TGTGCCAGCACCCCGCCGGGGGGGAATTCACCCCTCCACTTT. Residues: CASTPPGGNSPLHF.

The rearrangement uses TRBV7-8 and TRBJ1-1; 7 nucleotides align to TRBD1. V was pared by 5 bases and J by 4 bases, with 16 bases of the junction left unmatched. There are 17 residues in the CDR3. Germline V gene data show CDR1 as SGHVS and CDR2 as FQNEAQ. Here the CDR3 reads CASSPSAGGRAGTEAFF. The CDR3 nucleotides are TGTGCCAGCAGCCCCTCGGCAGGGGGGCGCGCGGGCACTGAAGCTTTCTTT.

DNA of the CDR3: TGTGCCAGCAGCTGCCAGGCAGAGCAGTACTTC. It encodes CASSCQAEQYF. This chain links TRBV9 with TRBJ2-7; D gene uncertain. Trimming pared 4 bases from V and 7 bases from J, leaving 9 bases between. Per germline, CDR1 SGDLS and CDR2 YYNGEE. This CDR3 is built from 11 residues.